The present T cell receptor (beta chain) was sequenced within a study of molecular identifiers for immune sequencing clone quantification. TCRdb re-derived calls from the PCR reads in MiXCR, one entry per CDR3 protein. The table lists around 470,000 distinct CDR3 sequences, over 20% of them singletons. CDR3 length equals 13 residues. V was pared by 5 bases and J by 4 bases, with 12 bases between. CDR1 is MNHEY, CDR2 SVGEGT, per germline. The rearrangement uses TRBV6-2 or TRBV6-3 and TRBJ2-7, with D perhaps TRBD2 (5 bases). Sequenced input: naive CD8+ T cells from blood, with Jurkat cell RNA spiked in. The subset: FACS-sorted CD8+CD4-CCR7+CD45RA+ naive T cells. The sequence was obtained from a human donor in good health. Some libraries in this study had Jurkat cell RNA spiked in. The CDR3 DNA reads TGTGCCAGCAGTGGCGGACTCGGGTACGAGCAGTACTTC. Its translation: CASSGGLGYEQYF.